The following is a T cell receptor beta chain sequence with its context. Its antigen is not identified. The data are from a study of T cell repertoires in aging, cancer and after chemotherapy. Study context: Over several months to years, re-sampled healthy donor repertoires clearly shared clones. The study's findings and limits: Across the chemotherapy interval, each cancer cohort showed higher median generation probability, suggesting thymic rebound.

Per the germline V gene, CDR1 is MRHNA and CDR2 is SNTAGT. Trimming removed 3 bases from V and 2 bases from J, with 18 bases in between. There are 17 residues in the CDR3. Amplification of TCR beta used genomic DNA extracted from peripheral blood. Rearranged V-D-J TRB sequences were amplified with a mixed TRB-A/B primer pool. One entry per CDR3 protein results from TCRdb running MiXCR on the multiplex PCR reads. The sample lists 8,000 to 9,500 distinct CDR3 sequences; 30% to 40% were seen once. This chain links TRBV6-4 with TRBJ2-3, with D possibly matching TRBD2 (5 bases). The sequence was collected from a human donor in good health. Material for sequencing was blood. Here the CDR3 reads CASSEVEESRSTDTQYF. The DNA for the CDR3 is TGTGCCAGCAGTGAAGTGGAGGAGTCGCGTTCCACAGATACGCAGTATTTT.